This entry features one T cell receptor (beta chain) sequence. Antigen unknown. The record originates from a study of OX40 agonist ivuxolimab in advanced cancers. Background on the study: Patients receiving dose escalation had hepatocellular carcinoma, melanoma, renal cell or head and neck cancer. Study-level results: Fewer expanded clones were found on average in CD4+ than in CD8+ T cells.

V lost 0 bases and J 5 bases, leaving 14 bases between the germline ends. This CDR3 has 15 amino acids. Germline V CDR1 and CDR2: SGHRS, YFSETQ. Profiled with immunoSEQ multiplex PCR; TCRdb holds only in-frame clones, not every one. Altogether around 100,000 clones are present, 91% being singletons, with the ten largest covering 2.6%. The sequence was obtained from an adult with an advanced solid tumor such as melanoma, head and neck, liver or kidney cancer. The chain has TRBV5-1 and TRBJ2-5; tentative D call: TRBD1 (5 bases). Sequencing was performed on CD4+ or CD8+ T cells sorted from blood, taken in a trial of the OX40 agonist ivuxolimab. The CDR3 loop reads CASSLEGARWETQYF. The CDR3 DNA reads TGCGCCAGCAGCTTGGAAGGGGCGCGGTGGGAGACCCAGTACTTC.